These 25 T cell receptor beta chains were sequenced from one sample in a study of CXCR3-negative and CXCR3-positive naive CD8 T cells. For these TCRs, the target antigens are not known. Findings and caveats of the study: Compared with CXCR3-negative naive cells, CXCR3-positive naive cells showed more hydrophobic TRB CDR3s.

Libraries were UMI-labeled 5' RACE TRB cDNA. TCRdb re-called the 5' RACE reads; one entry per CDR3 protein, DNA not given. Its clone listing holds over 55,000 distinct CDR3 sequences. Sequenced material: naive CXCR3+ CD8+ T cells from blood. Stated subset: CD45RO-CCR7+CD27+CD95- naive CD8+ T cells expressing CXCR3 (TNR3+). All receptors come from a human donor in good health. Some clones in this sample may be carry-over from other donors' samples.

The rearrangement joins TRBV29-1 to TRBJ2-3; TCRdb's D gene call, TRBD1, goes unchecked for lack of DNA. The germline CDR1 and CDR2 sequences are SQVTM and ANQGSEA. CDR3 size: 13 residues. Here the CDR3 reads CSVVRGDTDTQYF.

J is TRBJ2-7 and V is TRBV7-2; TCRdb calls TRBD1, which cannot be checked without DNA. CDR3 length equals 13 residues. Germline V CDR1 and CDR2: SGHTA, FQGNSA. CDR3: CASSLQGAYEQYF.

V usage is TRBV7-9 and J usage is TRBJ2-1. The CDR3 covers 16 residues. CDR1 is SEHNR, CDR2 FQNEAQ, per germline (reference sequence). The CDR3 reads CASSPSSAAIGNEQFF. Drawing the rest from reference TRBV7-9 and TRBJ2-1, the complete variable domain is DTGVSQNPRHKITKRGQNVTFRCDPISEHNRLYWYRQTLGQGPEFLTYFQNEAQLEKSRLLSDRFSAERPKGSFSTLEIQRTEQGDSAMYLCASSPSSAAIGNEQFFGPGTRLTVL.

The chain employs TRBV10-3 and TRBJ2-7. This CDR3 has 12 amino acids. CDR1 and CDR2 from the germline V gene are ENHRY and SYGVKD. This CDR3 reads CAISEGSYEQYF.

J is TRBJ1-1 and V is TRBV29-1. The CDR3 has 14 amino acids. The germline CDR1 and CDR2 sequences are SQVTM and ANQGSEA. CDR3 loop: CSVVSTGEFTEAFF.

This sequence joins TRBV20-1 and TRBJ1-4; without DNA, the TCRdb call of TRBD1 cannot be checked. Germline lookup yields CDR1 DFQATT and CDR2 SNEGSKA (reference sequence). The CDR3 extends over 13 amino acids. The chain's CDR3 is CSARTGTGEKLFF.

The rearrangement uses TRBV6-2 or TRBV6-3 and TRBJ2-7. Germline V gene lookup returns CDR1 MNHEY and CDR2 SVGEGT. This CDR3 region has 13 residues. Here the CDR3 reads CASNHDDPYEQYF.

V gene TRBV6-5 combines with J gene TRBJ2-7; the TCRdb D gene call, TRBD1, has no DNA to confirm it. Germline CDR1 is MNHEY and CDR2 is SVGAGI. The CDR3 extends over 15 amino acids. CDR3 loop: CASSHGTGGNYEQYF.

The J gene is TRBJ2-5, the V gene TRBV7-9; TCRdb names TRBD2, which stays unverified in the absence of DNA. Germline assignment: CDR1 SEHNR and CDR2 FQNEAQ (reference sequence). The length of the CDR3 is 15 residues. CDR3 loop: CASSPRAGAPETQYF.

The rearrangement uses TRBV4-3 and TRBJ1-1; the TRBD1 assignment by TCRdb is unverifiable without DNA. This CDR3 contains 15 residues. CDR1 is LGHNA and CDR2 is YSLEER in the germline V gene. The CDR3 loop reads CASSQDSGGDIEAFF.

This chain uses TRBV29-1 with TRBJ2-7; with no DNA, the TCRdb D assignment of TRBD1 cannot be verified. This CDR3 contains 15 residues. Germline-derived CDR1 and CDR2 are SQVTM and ANQGSEA. CDR3 loop: CSVPLENGGGYEQYF.

The CDR3 is CASSWTSGQETQYF. V and J are TRBV6-5 and TRBJ2-5; TCRdb's D gene call, TRBD2, goes unchecked for lack of DNA. The CDR3 length is 14 residues. In germline, CDR1 is MNHEY, CDR2 SVGAGI.

The gene calls are TRBV7-7 and TRBJ2-1. Germline V gene data show CDR1 as SSHAT and CDR2 as FNYEAQ (reference sequence). The CDR3 extends over 14 amino acids. The CDR3 here is CASSLSPDYNEQFF.

V gene TRBV27 combines with J gene TRBJ2-1. Germline loops: CDR1 MNHEY, CDR2 SMNVEV (reference sequence). The CDR3 has 13 amino acids. CDR3 sequence reads: CASSLSRQNEQFF.

This chain joins TRBV11-2 and TRBJ1-1. This CDR3 is 13 amino acids long. The germline V gene has CDR1 SGHAT and CDR2 FQNNGV. CDR3 loop: CASSLDMNTEAFF.

CDR3 protein: CASSGTNYNEQFF. This chain connects TRBV2 to TRBJ2-1; TCRdb designates TRBD1, a call that cannot be tested without DNA. CDR1 and CDR2 (germline): SNHLY, FYNNEI. This CDR3 has 13 residues.

The chain joins TRBV28 to TRBJ1-2; TCRdb picks TRBD1, but there is no DNA to check that call. In germline, CDR1 is MDHEN, CDR2 SYDVKM. The CDR3 has 13 residues. The CDR3 reads CASRRDEGYGYTF.

The V gene is TRBV19, the J gene TRBJ1-1. CDR3 length equals 14 residues. Germline loops: CDR1 LNHDA, CDR2 SQIVND (reference sequence). The CDR3 loop reads CASSIAELNTEAFF.

The CDR3 sequence: CSARVGSLYNEQFF. The chain is built from TRBV20-1 and TRBJ2-1; TCRdb's D call of TRBD2 is untestable without DNA. Germline-derived CDR1 and CDR2 are DFQATT and SNEGSKA (reference sequence). This CDR3 is 14 amino acids long.

The chain combines TRBV29-1 with TRBJ2-1. The germline V gene has CDR1 SQVTM and CDR2 ANQGSEA. This CDR3 comprises 11 residues. The chain's CDR3 is CSVDSLPEQFF.

The chain is built from TRBV29-1 and TRBJ2-7; TCRdb calls TRBD1, which cannot be checked without DNA. The CDR3 runs 14 residues. The V gene's germline CDR1 is SQVTM and CDR2 ANQGSEA. This chain's CDR3 is CSVEGTGGPYEQYF.

This rearrangement joins TRBV5-1 to TRBJ2-3; lacking DNA, the TRBD1 call made by TCRdb goes unchecked. The germline V gene encodes CDR1 SGHRS and CDR2 YFSETQ. The CDR3 sequence is 15 residues long. CDR3: CASSSGTSPTDTQYF.

V and J are TRBV7-2 and TRBJ2-2; TCRdb designates TRBD1, a call that cannot be tested without DNA. Per germline, CDR1 SGHTA and CDR2 FQGNSA. CDR3 length: 14 residues. Here the CDR3 reads CASAPRRGLGELFF.

The V and J genes are TRBV29-1 and TRBJ2-2; TCRdb reports TRBD1, a call that lacks DNA to check it against. Germline V gene data show CDR1 as SQVTM and CDR2 as ANQGSEA. The CDR3 totals 14 residues. The CDR3 sequence is CSATGQGATGELFF.

This chain links TRBV6-5 with TRBJ2-5; TCRdb selects TRBD1, and the lack of DNA leaves this call unchecked. The CDR3 is made up of 16 amino acids. Germline V gives CDR1 MNHEY, CDR2 SVGAGI. CDR3 in amino acids: CASSFRDKDFQETQYF.